These T cell receptor beta chains were read from a single sample in a study of T cell responses to AZD1222 COVID-19 vaccine. Generated by immunoSEQ multiplex PCR, the TCRdb table keeps only in-frame clones and is missing some. The data hold about 140,000 clones, with over 85% observed a single time. This specimen consisted of peripheral blood, obtained on day 0 of AZD1222 vaccination. The receptors originated from an adult in good health. Each CDR3 is given without its conserved first and last residue. A D gene is named only where the DNA matches it firmly.

J gene: TRBJ1-2
CDR3 length: 9
V gene: TRBV6-2/TRBV6-3
D gene: -
CDR3 protein: ASSYRYGYT

J gene: TRBJ2-5
CDR3 length: 12
V gene: TRBV7-9
D gene: -
CDR3 protein: ASSLSGFAETQY

J gene: TRBJ2-2
CDR3 length: 13
V gene: TRBV29-1
D gene: -
CDR3 protein: SVSTGTINTGELF

J gene: TRBJ1-1
CDR3 length: 14
V gene: TRBV6-5
D gene: -
CDR3 protein: ASSYSSAYWNTEAF

J gene: TRBJ2-3
CDR3 length: 11
V gene: TRBV27
D gene: -
CDR3 protein: ASSSLGADTQY

J gene: TRBJ2-2
CDR3 length: 15
V gene: TRBV5-1
D gene: TRBD2
CDR3 protein: ASSLLAGGPLAGELF

J gene: TRBJ2-1
CDR3 length: 14
V gene: TRBV9
D gene: TRBD2
CDR3 protein: ASSAGAGGSVNEQF

J gene: TRBJ2-3
CDR3 length: 10
V gene: TRBV11-1
D gene: -
CDR3 protein: ASSFGSGAQY

J gene: TRBJ1-6
CDR3 length: 14
V gene: TRBV15
D gene: -
CDR3 protein: ATSRDPGRDNSPLH

J gene: TRBJ1-1
CDR3 length: 14
V gene: TRBV6-5
D gene: TRBD1
CDR3 protein: ASSYNGQGGLAEAF

J gene: TRBJ1-5
CDR3 length: 14
V gene: TRBV28
D gene: -
CDR3 protein: ASSLVRSLSNQPQH

J gene: TRBJ1-5
CDR3 length: 13
V gene: TRBV19
D gene: TRBD1
CDR3 protein: ASSAGTGSNQPQH

J gene: TRBJ2-4
CDR3 length: 11
V gene: TRBV6-1
D gene: -
CDR3 protein: ASSELRVDIQY

J gene: TRBJ1-6
CDR3 length: 12
V gene: TRBV19
D gene: -
CDR3 protein: ASSLRRGNSPLH

J gene: TRBJ1-2
CDR3 length: 16
V gene: TRBV10-3
D gene: TRBD1
CDR3 protein: AISESTVRTGGGYGYT

J gene: TRBJ2-7
CDR3 length: 11
V gene: TRBV12-3/TRBV12-4
D gene: -
CDR3 protein: ASTGVAGYEQY

J gene: TRBJ2-1
CDR3 length: 11
V gene: TRBV29-1
D gene: -
CDR3 protein: SVEDTVRNEQF

J gene: TRBJ2-7
CDR3 length: 13
V gene: TRBV3-1/TRBV3-2
D gene: -
CDR3 protein: ASSQVTGPDYEQY

J gene: TRBJ1-4
CDR3 length: 14
V gene: TRBV5-6
D gene: -
CDR3 protein: ASSREWGTAYEKLF

J gene: TRBJ2-3
CDR3 length: 17
V gene: TRBV5-1
D gene: TRBD2
CDR3 protein: ASSLGPGLAGVITDTQY

J gene: TRBJ1-3
CDR3 length: 12
V gene: TRBV28
D gene: -
CDR3 protein: ASGGKPSGNTIY

J gene: TRBJ1-4
CDR3 length: 13
V gene: TRBV9
D gene: TRBD1
CDR3 protein: ASSVGQGLNAKLF

J gene: TRBJ1-5
CDR3 length: 16
V gene: TRBV6-1
D gene: TRBD1
CDR3 protein: ASSGIRNRDRINQPQH

J gene: TRBJ2-1
CDR3 length: 12
V gene: TRBV5-4
D gene: -
CDR3 protein: ASYLRGLPGEQF

J gene: TRBJ2-7
CDR3 length: 11
V gene: TRBV7-8
D gene: -
CDR3 protein: ASSFTREGEQY

J gene: TRBJ2-7
CDR3 length: 14
V gene: TRBV4-1
D gene: TRBD1
CDR3 protein: ASSPLEGQGYYEQY

J gene: TRBJ1-1
CDR3 length: 13
V gene: TRBV7-9
D gene: -
CDR3 protein: ASSLAAGSTYEAF

J gene: TRBJ2-1
CDR3 length: 15
V gene: TRBV27
D gene: -
CDR3 protein: ASSLLPVHSTDNEQF

J gene: TRBJ1-2
CDR3 length: 12
V gene: TRBV7-9
D gene: -
CDR3 protein: ASSSATGDYGYT

J gene: TRBJ2-5
CDR3 length: 13
V gene: TRBV9
D gene: -
CDR3 protein: ASSQDTTLQETQY

J gene: TRBJ2-2
CDR3 length: 14
V gene: TRBV5-4
D gene: TRBD2
CDR3 protein: ASSHRSGANTGELF

J gene: TRBJ1-1
CDR3 length: 11
V gene: TRBV12-5
D gene: TRBD1
CDR3 protein: ASRYRGGTEAF

J gene: TRBJ2-7
CDR3 length: 12
V gene: TRBV25-1
D gene: TRBD2
CDR3 protein: ASSDAGGAYEQY

J gene: TRBJ1-5
CDR3 length: 13
V gene: TRBV6-5
D gene: -
CDR3 protein: ASTSAQNSNQPQH

J gene: TRBJ1-3
CDR3 length: 13
V gene: TRBV28
D gene: -
CDR3 protein: ASSFRGAQGNTIY

J gene: TRBJ1-4
CDR3 length: 13
V gene: TRBV14
D gene: -
CDR3 protein: ASSQVLAVNEKLF

J gene: TRBJ2-2
CDR3 length: 14
V gene: TRBV5-1
D gene: TRBD1
CDR3 protein: ASSFEVQGMGGELF

J gene: TRBJ1-2
CDR3 length: 12
V gene: TRBV13
D gene: TRBD1
CDR3 protein: ASSLNRGRYGYT

J gene: TRBJ2-6
CDR3 length: 16
V gene: TRBV5-6
D gene: TRBD1
CDR3 protein: ASSSLRDRASGANVLT

J gene: TRBJ1-5
CDR3 length: 12
V gene: TRBV28
D gene: -
CDR3 protein: ASSWGQPNQPQH

J gene: TRBJ1-5
CDR3 length: 15
V gene: TRBV27
D gene: -
CDR3 protein: ASTPVYITRGEQPQH

J gene: TRBJ1-2
CDR3 length: 11
V gene: TRBV10-3
D gene: -
CDR3 protein: AISEFGRGGYT

J gene: TRBJ1-5
CDR3 length: 14
V gene: TRBV28
D gene: TRBD1
CDR3 protein: ASSLWTGSGNQPQH

J gene: TRBJ1-2
CDR3 length: 10
V gene: TRBV29-1
D gene: TRBD1
CDR3 protein: SVDRGQDGYT

J gene: TRBJ2-7
CDR3 length: 10
V gene: TRBV5-1
D gene: TRBD1
CDR3 protein: ASSLDRDEQY

J gene: TRBJ1-2
CDR3 length: 10
V gene: TRBV3-1/TRBV3-2
D gene: -
CDR3 protein: ASSPGTYGYT

J gene: TRBJ2-1
CDR3 length: 14
V gene: TRBV5-1
D gene: TRBD1
CDR3 protein: ASSSPTGTGNNEQF

J gene: TRBJ2-1
CDR3 length: 14
V gene: TRBV4-1
D gene: -
CDR3 protein: ASSQGSQRNYNEQF

J gene: TRBJ2-2
CDR3 length: 11
V gene: TRBV28
D gene: -
CDR3 protein: ASMEALTGELF

J gene: TRBJ2-1
CDR3 length: 13
V gene: TRBV11-2
D gene: -
CDR3 protein: ASSLVRFRDNEQF

J gene: TRBJ1-1
CDR3 length: 11
V gene: TRBV7-9
D gene: -
CDR3 protein: ASSLISGTEAF

J gene: TRBJ1-5
CDR3 length: 11
V gene: TRBV2
D gene: -
CDR3 protein: ASSADRNQPQH

J gene: TRBJ2-2
CDR3 length: 15
V gene: TRBV24-1
D gene: TRBD1
CDR3 protein: ATSDLRQGGNTGELF

J gene: TRBJ1-5
CDR3 length: 12
V gene: TRBV6-5
D gene: TRBD1
CDR3 protein: ASRSGTGGTPQH

J gene: TRBJ2-3
CDR3 length: 12
V gene: TRBV27
D gene: -
CDR3 protein: ASSSIQGPDTQY

J gene: TRBJ1-1
CDR3 length: 12
V gene: TRBV10-3
D gene: TRBD1
CDR3 protein: AAGTGDSSTEAF

J gene: TRBJ1-1
CDR3 length: 12
V gene: TRBV5-4
D gene: -
CDR3 protein: ASSTRAGDTEAF

J gene: TRBJ2-3
CDR3 length: 10
V gene: TRBV2
D gene: -
CDR3 protein: ASNEGADTQY

J gene: TRBJ2-1
CDR3 length: 10
V gene: TRBV12-3/TRBV12-4
D gene: -
CDR3 protein: ASSLVTDEQF

J gene: TRBJ2-1
CDR3 length: 13
V gene: TRBV11-2
D gene: TRBD1
CDR3 protein: ASSLLDRAINEQF